The 25 T cell receptor beta chains listed next were all sequenced from one sample in a study of blood T cell repertoires in COVID-19. Some clones are missing from TCRdb's copy, which holds only in-frame ones; the method was immunoSEQ multiplex PCR. The sample contains more than 85,000 clones, approximately 90% of which appear only once. The specimen sequenced was peripheral blood. These receptor sequences come from a human donor in a cohort sampled during active COVID-19.

This clone showed up just once. The chain joins TRBV7-2 to TRBJ2-1, with 7 bases aligning to TRBD2. The CDR3 contains 16 residues. Germline CDR1 and CDR2: SGHTA and FQGNSA. V shed 7 bases and J 4 bases; nucleotides not matched to a gene: 13. CDR3 DNA sequence: TGTGCCAGCACCCACATTAACCCTAGCGGATACAATGAGCAGTTCTTC. Translating it yields CASTHINPSGYNEQFF.

The V and J genes are TRBV9 and TRBJ2-1; 7 bases fit TRBD2. This CDR3 is built from 14 residues. J was trimmed by 15 bases and V by 4 bases; bases with no gene match: 16. Germline lookup yields CDR1 SGDLS and CDR2 YYNGEE. This chain's CDR3 is CASSPSGGTTSPFF. The CDR3 nucleotides are TGTGCCAGCAGCCCGAGTGGAGGGACTACCTCTCCGTTCTTC.

The rearrangement uses TRBV7-9 and TRBJ2-1, with 11 bases that match TRBD1. Per germline, CDR1 SEHNR and CDR2 FQNEAQ (reference sequence). The CDR3 has 16 amino acids. The junction had 10 bases not matched to a gene; V was cut back by 7 bases and J by 5 bases. CDR3 residues: CASNTGGTGGNNEQFF. The CDR3 coding sequence is TGTGCCAGCAACACCGGGGGGACAGGGGGAAACAATGAGCAGTTCTTC.

The chain combines TRBV10-2 with TRBJ2-5; 8 positions match TRBD1. With V trimmed by 8 bases and J by 5 bases, 7 bases remained unmatched. CDR3 length equals 13 residues. Germline V gene lookup returns CDR1 WSHSY and CDR2 SAAADI. CDR3 DNA sequence: TGCGCCAGCGCCAGGGGGCGTGGGGAGACCCAGTACTTC. Translated, it gives CASARGRGETQYF.

This clone came up a few times. The chain uses TRBV5-1 and TRBJ2-3, with D uncertain. The CDR3 totals 13 residues. Deletions cut 0 bases from V and 5 bases from J, with 7 bases between. Germline values: CDR1 SGHRS, CDR2 YFSETQ. DNA for the CDR3: TGCGCCAGCAGCTTGGTAACCAGAGATACGCAGTATTTT. Encoded protein: CASSLVTRDTQYF.

This rearrangement joins TRBV27 to TRBJ1-6; no reliable D call. Per germline, CDR1 MNHEY and CDR2 SMNVEV (reference sequence). V gave up 5 bases and J gave up 1 base, with 12 bases separating them. This CDR3 is 16 amino acids long. As DNA, the CDR3 is TGTGCCAGCAGTCCCAATCGAGGTTCCTATAATTCACCCCTCCACTTT. This translates into CASSPNRGSYNSPLHF.

The chain recombines TRBV7-2 with TRBJ1-5, with D possibly matching TRBD1 (5 bases). Trimming shortened V by 1 base and J by 4 bases, and 14 bases separated the two germline ends. Germline lookup yields CDR1 SGHTA and CDR2 FQGNSA. The CDR3 loop spans 16 amino acids. CDR3 DNA: TGTGCCAGCAGCTTAGTTGGTGCAGGGTCGAATCAGCCCCAGCATTTT. It is translated as CASSLVGAGSNQPQHF.

The genes are TRBV29-1 and TRBJ2-5, with D perhaps matching TRBD2 (5 bases). V lost 4 bases to trimming and J lost 2 bases, with 8 bases between them. The CDR3 sequence is 12 residues long. Per the germline V gene, CDR1 is SQVTM and CDR2 is ANQGSEA. The CDR3 nucleotides are TGCAGCGTTGGGTGGAGGCAAGAGACCCAGTACTTC. Amino acids: CSVGWRQETQYF.

The chain has TRBV19 and TRBJ2-5; 8 bases match TRBD2. Germline V lookup: CDR1 LNHDA, CDR2 SQIVND (reference sequence). The ends lost 1 base at V and 5 bases at J; junction bases unmatched: 15. CDR3 length: 18 residues. DNA for the CDR3: TGTGCCAGTAGTATAGGGGGGACTAGGAGGGGAGGTGCTGAGACCCAGTACTTC. Residues: CASSIGGTRRGGAETQYF.

The chain uses TRBV5-6 and TRBJ2-5; 10 bases map to TRBD2. The CDR3 consists of 14 residues. Germline loops: CDR1 SGHDT, CDR2 YYEEEE. V lost 3 bases, J lost 5 bases, and 4 bases stayed unmatched. The CDR3 spells CASSSKREGETQYF. The DNA of the CDR3 is TGTGCCAGCAGCTCAAAGCGGGAGGGGGAGACCCAGTACTTC.

This chain joins TRBV3-1 (or the pseudogene TRBV3-2) and TRBJ2-3, with 12 bases matching TRBD2. The V gene end was trimmed by 4 bases and the J gene end by 4 bases; junction bases not matched to a gene: 6. The CDR3 extends over 16 amino acids. Germline V CDR1 and CDR2: LGHDT, YNNKEL (reference sequence). The CDR3 is CASSPLAGGPADTQYF. CDR3 sequence (DNA): TGTGCCAGCAGCCCCCTAGCGGGGGGGCCCGCAGATACGCAGTATTTT.

The rearrangement joins TRBV11-3 to TRBJ2-1, with 7 bases that match TRBD2. V gave up 1 base and J gave up 10 bases; unmatched junction bases: 16. Germline CDR1 reads SGHNT; CDR2 reads YENEEA. This CDR3 is 17 amino acids long. CDR3 DNA: TGTGCCAGCAGCTTAGGGGCGGGGGAGCCCCATGAATGGGAGCAGTTCTTC. Translation: CASSLGAGEPHEWEQFF.

The chain uses TRBV13 and TRBJ2-7; TRBD1 matches at 9 bases. Germline V lookup: CDR1 PRHDT, CDR2 FYEKMQ (reference sequence). The V and J ends lost 5 bases and 6 bases, in that order; junction bases with no gene match: 5. This CDR3 spans 13 amino acids. This CDR3 reads CASSEDRGVEQYF. CDR3 DNA: TGTGCCAGCAGCGAAGACAGGGGGGTCGAGCAGTACTTC.

This clone was recorded once. The rearrangement links TRBV29-1 to TRBJ2-6; D gene ambiguous. The V and J ends lost 3 bases and 3 bases respectively, with 6 bases between them. The CDR3 length is 13 residues. The germline gives CDR1 SQVTM, CDR2 ANQGSEA. CDR3 nucleotides: TGCAGCGTTGACCCGGGTGGGGCCAACGTCCTGACTTTC. The encoded protein is CSVDPGGANVLTF.

The rearrangement joins TRBV3-1 (or the pseudogene TRBV3-2) to TRBJ1-2; 7 positions match TRBD1. The CDR3 spans 15 residues. Looked up from germline, CDR1 is LGHDT and CDR2 is YNNKEL (reference sequence). With 4 bases clipped from V and 7 bases from J, the junction kept 12 bases outside the gene matches. CDR3 coding DNA: TGTGCCAGCAGCCGCTCCCCCGACAGGGCCCGTGGCTACACCTTC. Translated: CASSRSPDRARGYTF.

This rearrangement joins TRBV27 to TRBJ1-2; TRBD1 matches at 9 bases. J lost 3 bases, V lost 5 bases, and 7 bases had no gene match. CDR1 and CDR2 (germline): MNHEY, SMNVEV (reference sequence). CDR3 length equals 15 residues. Written as DNA, the CDR3 is TGTGCCAGCAGTCCCCGGACAGGGGCTTACTATGGCTACACCTTC. It translates to CASSPRTGAYYGYTF.

This sequence joins TRBV27 and TRBJ1-5; D might be TRBD1 (6 bases). With 0 bases removed from V and 2 bases from J, the gap between germline ends came to 8 bases. The CDR3 contains 15 residues. CDR1 and CDR2 (germline): MNHEY, SMNVEV (reference sequence). This CDR3 reads CASSLSSGGNQPQHF. CDR3 in DNA: TGTGCCAGCAGTTTATCATCAGGGGGCAATCAGCCCCAGCATTTT.

The rearrangement links TRBV11-2 to TRBJ2-7; TRBD1 aligns across 8 bases. J lost 6 bases, V lost 4 bases, and 8 bases had no gene match. The CDR3 is 14 amino acids. Germline CDR1 is SGHAT and CDR2 is FQNNGV. CDR3 DNA sequence: TGTGCCAGCAGCTCAAACAGGGGGAGCGGCGAGCAGTACTTC. Translated: CASSSNRGSGEQYF. Using reference TRBV11-2 and TRBJ2-7 for the parts outside the CDR3, the full variable domain is EAGVAQSPRYKIIEKRQSVAFWCNPISGHATLYWYQQILGQGPKLLIQFQNNGVVDDSQLPKDRFSAERLKGVDSTLKIQPAKLEDSAVYLCASSSNRGSGEQYFGPGTRLTVT.

CDR3 amino acids: CASSHRDRVNTEAFF. The CDR3 nucleotides are TGCGCCAGCAGCCATCGGGACAGGGTTAACACTGAAGCTTTCTTT. The chain employs TRBV4-1 and TRBJ1-1, with TRBD1 identical over 9 bases. The CDR3 has 15 residues. Losses at the gene ends were 3 bases for V and 2 bases for J; bases not matched to a gene: 4. The germline CDR1 and CDR2 sequences are MGHRA and YSYEKL.

The rearrangement links TRBV5-1 to TRBJ2-3; perhaps TRBD2 as D (6 bases). The CDR3 contains 12 residues. Deletions cut 4 bases from V and 6 bases from J, with 9 bases between. CDR1 SGHRS and CDR2 YFSETQ come from the germline V gene. This CDR3 reads CASSPRGDTQYF. The CDR3 bases are TGCGCCAGCAGCCCCCGGGGGGATACGCAGTATTTT.

Only one count was recorded for this clone. The rearrangement links TRBV19 to TRBJ1-2; D gene unclear. From germline, CDR1 is LNHDA and CDR2 SQIVND (reference sequence). This CDR3 comprises 12 residues. Trimming removed 7 bases at V and 7 bases at J, with 13 bases between. This chain's CDR3 is CASNQSGRGYTF. For the CDR3, the DNA is TGTGCCAGTAACCAGAGCGGCCGTGGCTACACCTTC.

This chain connects TRBV2 to TRBJ1-3, with 8 bases that match TRBD1. Losses at the gene ends were 1 base for V and 0 bases for J; bases not matched to a gene: 2. From germline, CDR1 is SNHLY and CDR2 FYNNEI. The CDR3 has 16 amino acids. CDR3 bases: TGTGCCAGCAGTGAAGGGACAGGGAACTCTGGAAACACCATATATTTT. Translation: CASSEGTGNSGNTIYF.

This chain joins TRBV7-6 and TRBJ2-7; TRBD1 matches at 9 bases. The V and J ends lost 5 bases and 4 bases, in that order; junction bases with no gene match: 3. Germline CDR1 is SGHVS and CDR2 is FNYEAQ. The length of the CDR3 is 13 residues. In DNA, the CDR3 is TGTGCCAGCAGCGGACAGGGGAGGTACGAGCAGTACTTC. It codes for CASSGQGRYEQYF.

The CDR3 spells CASSTQLAGVREQYF. Written as DNA, the CDR3 is TGTGCCAGTAGTACCCAACTAGCGGGAGTTCGGGAGCAGTACTTC. The V call is TRBV19, the J call TRBJ2-7; TRBD2 agrees at 11 bases. J gave up 7 bases and V 4 bases, and 9 bases lay outside the gene matches. CDR1 and CDR2 from the germline V gene are LNHDA and SQIVND (reference sequence). The CDR3 length is 15 residues.

This clone was counted only a few times. This chain joins TRBV7-9 and TRBJ2-1; no firm D call. Trimming took off 8 bases at V and 9 bases at J, with 11 bases between the two ends. CDR1 is SEHNR and CDR2 is FQNEAQ in the germline V gene (reference sequence). CDR3 length: 11 residues. For the CDR3, the DNA is TGTGCCAGCCTTATTTCGGGTGAGCAGTTCTTC. This codes for CASLISGEQFF.